This T cell receptor beta chain was profiled in a study of early T cells in non-severe SARS-CoV-2 infection. Individual cDNA molecules received unique molecular identifiers. Each CDR3 protein is one row after TCRdb ran MiXCR on the 5' RACE reads. The table includes about 77,000 distinct CDR3 sequences, around a tenth detected once. The CDR3 length is 16 residues. Per the germline V gene, CDR1 is LGHDT and CDR2 is YNNKEL (reference sequence). V shed 4 bases and J shed 0 bases, with 10 bases lying between them. In its sample, this clonotype is medium-sized. The source material was whole blood. The rearrangement links TRBV3-1 to TRBJ2-6, with TRBD2 as a possible D gene (6 bases). This receptor was identified in an adult who was a healthcare worker with PCR-confirmed SARS-CoV-2 infection or an uninfected control (not recorded which). The CDR3 is CASSPRRASGANVLTF. The CDR3 nucleotides read TGTGCCAGCAGCCCTCGGAGGGCCTCTGGGGCCAACGTCCTGACTTTC.